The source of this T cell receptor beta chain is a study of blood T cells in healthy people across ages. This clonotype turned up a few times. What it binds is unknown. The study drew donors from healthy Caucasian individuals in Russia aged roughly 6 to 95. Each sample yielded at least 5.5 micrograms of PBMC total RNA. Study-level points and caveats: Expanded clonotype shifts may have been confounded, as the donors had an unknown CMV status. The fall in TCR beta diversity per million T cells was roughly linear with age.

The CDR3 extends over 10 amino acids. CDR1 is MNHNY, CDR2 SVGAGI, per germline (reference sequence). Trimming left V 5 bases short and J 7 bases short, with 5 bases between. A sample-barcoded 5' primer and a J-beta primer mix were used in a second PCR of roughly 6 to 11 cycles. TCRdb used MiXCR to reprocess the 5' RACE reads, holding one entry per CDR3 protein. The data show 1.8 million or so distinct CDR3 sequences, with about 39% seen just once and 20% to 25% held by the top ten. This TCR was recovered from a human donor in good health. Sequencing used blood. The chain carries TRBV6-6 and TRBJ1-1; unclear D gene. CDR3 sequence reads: CASSHSEAFF. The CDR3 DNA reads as TGTGCCAGCAGTCACAGTGAAGCTTTCTTT.